This T cell receptor (beta chain) was profiled in a study of T-cell reconstitution after alpha-beta-depleted transplantation in children. Comment on this clonotype: The antigen remains unidentified.

Findings and limits, study-wide: Reportedly, alpha-beta T cells present about two months post-transplant originated from several hundred expanded clones of graft origin. Surviving recipient T cells and thymic progenitors underlay high day-60 TCRbeta diversity in some patients.

Unique molecular identifiers featured in how the TCRbeta library was prepared. TCRdb called the PCR reads again in MiXCR, with one record for every CDR3 protein. The table has more than 500,000 distinct CDR3 sequences, about an eighth seen once; the top ten hold roughly 15%. Material: PBMCs, mostly from graft donor cells, obtained 180 days after TCRalphabeta/CD19-depleted stem cell transplant. The TCR originated in a female patient aged 2-9 years who had a stem cell transplant for aplastic anemia, so the T cells may come from the graft donor.

CDR3 residues: CSVWTGVNYGYTF. For the CDR3, the DNA is TGCAGCGTTTGGACAGGGGTTAACTATGGCTACACCTTC. This chain uses TRBV29-1 with TRBJ1-2; TRBD1 matches 9 bases. The V gene's germline CDR1 is SQVTM and CDR2 ANQGSEA. V dropped 5 bases and J dropped 1; count of bases not matched to a gene: 2. This CDR3 has 13 residues.